This section outlines one TCR beta chain sequence together with its context. Treatment here: around 19 received Ad26.COV2.S at low or high dose, single or two shots; about 5 received placebo; per-sample allocation not given. On day 63 after the first injection, vaccine and placebo recipients gave samples. Whoever gave the sample was an adult aged 18-55 years in Boston. Participants' vaccine, an Ad26 vector, delivered Wuhan-strain SARS-CoV-2 spike. Assay: immunoSEQ multiplex PCR; the TCRdb copy retains only in-frame clones and omits some. Here the sample spans 300,000 to 400,000 clones, around 89% being singletons. This entry is derived from a study of Ad26.COV2.S vaccination and SARS-CoV-2 variants. The overall study: Of the COV1001 trial arms, the Ad26.COV2.S arm included the donor. By the intramuscular route, Ad26.COV2.S was given once, or twice 56 days apart.

The germline gives CDR1 SGHTA, CDR2 FQGNSA. CDR3 length: 15 residues. V was clipped by 3 bases and J by 4 bases; unmatched bases: 9. The clonotype originates from a person between 18 and 65 years old who received the Ad26.COV2.S COVID-19 vaccine or a placebo. This chain uses TRBV7-2 with TRBJ2-7; 7 bases agree with TRBD1. The sequences come from peripheral blood, collected in a trial of Ad26.COV2.S vaccine versus placebo. CDR3 sequence (DNA): TGTGCCAGCAGCTTTGACAGGGCTGGCGTTTACGAGCAGTACTTC. This gives the protein CASSFDRAGVYEQYF.